One sample yielded the 16 T cell receptor beta chains listed below, sequenced in a study of blood T cell repertoires in COVID-19. Assay used: immunoSEQ multiplex PCR; TCRdb lists only in-frame clones, some missing. The sample carries some 330,000 clones, 80% to 90% recorded once. Sequencing was performed on PBMCs or T cells enriched from blood (not recorded which). The receptors originated from a man between 25 and 39 years old who had recovered from COVID-19.

V and J are TRBV19 and TRBJ2-1, with 7 bases fitting TRBD1. The CDR3 runs to 14 residues. J gave up 0 bases and V 8 bases, and 4 bases lay outside the gene matches. Germline values: CDR1 LNHDA, CDR2 SQIVND (reference sequence). CDR3 DNA: TGTGCCAGTGATCGACAGGGCTCCTACAATGAGCAGTTCTTC. It is translated as CASDRQGSYNEQFF. Full variable domain (remainder filled in from reference TRBV19 and TRBJ2-1): DGGITQSPKYLFRKEGQNVTLSCEQNLNHDAMYWYRQDPGQGLRLIYYSQIVNDFQKGDIAEGYSVSREKKESFPLTVTSAQKNPTAFYLCASDRQGSYNEQFFGPGTRLTVL.

The chain combines TRBV29-1 with TRBJ2-7; D is ambiguous. CDR3 length: 14 amino acids. The germline V gene encodes CDR1 SQVTM and CDR2 ANQGSEA. The germline V and J ends were trimmed by 6 bases and 5 bases, with 20 bases remaining between them. CDR3 nucleotides: TGCAGCGTGGAGTCTTTTGGCGCGGAGAACGAGCAGTACTTC. It is translated as CSVESFGAENEQYF.

The chain carries TRBV7-9 and TRBJ1-2, with TRBD1 matching over 9 bases. The ends lost 6 bases at V and 8 bases at J; junction bases unmatched: 10. Germline V gene data show CDR1 as SEHNR and CDR2 as FQNEAQ (reference sequence). This CDR3 is built from 14 residues. The CDR3 sequence: CASSPRDRVGGYTF. The CDR3 nucleotides are TGTGCCAGCAGTCCCCGGGACAGGGTCGGGGGCTACACCTTC.

This chain uses TRBV7-9 with TRBJ2-7; TRBD1 agrees at 7 bases. V lost 5 bases, J lost 1 base, and 8 bases stayed unmatched. The CDR3 has 15 residues. CDR1 and CDR2 (germline): SEHNR, FQNEAQ (reference sequence). CDR3 bases: TGTGCCAGCAGCGACCGTACAGGGGCTTCCTACGAGCAGTACTTC. Translation gives CASSDRTGASYEQYF.

This clone was found once. As DNA, the CDR3 is TGTGCCAGCAGCCGAAGGGGGACAGGGTACACCGGGGAGCTGTTTTTT. It translates to CASSRRGTGYTGELFF. The chain is built from TRBV7-9 and TRBJ2-2; 9 bases line up with TRBD1. The V gene's germline CDR1 is SEHNR and CDR2 FQNEAQ (reference sequence). V lost 5 bases to trimming and J lost 3 bases; unmatched junction nucleotides: 7. This CDR3 has 16 amino acids.

This chain links TRBV7-7 with TRBJ1-6; D unclear. Germline V gene sequence: CDR1 SSHAT, CDR2 FNYEAQ (reference sequence). The V end lost 1 base, the J end lost 9 bases, and 7 bases lay between the germline ends. The CDR3 sequence is 13 residues long. The CDR3 coding sequence is TGTGCCAGCAGCTTAGAGGGAGGTTCACCCCTCCACTTT. Translating gives CASSLEGGSPLHF.

The genes are TRBV5-1 and TRBJ2-2; D is unresolved. The V and J ends lost 0 bases and 8 bases respectively, with 5 bases between them. The CDR3 length is 12 residues. Germline CDR1 is SGHRS and CDR2 is YFSETQ. The CDR3: CASSLGQGELFF. The CDR3 bases are TGCGCCAGCAGCTTGGGGCAGGGGGAGCTGTTTTTT.

J is TRBJ1-2 and V is TRBV18; maybe TRBD1 (6 bases). V was pared by 5 bases and J by 0 bases, with 13 bases between. This CDR3 is built from 15 residues. Germline V gives CDR1 KGHSH, CDR2 LQKENI. CDR3 sequence reads: CASSYRQAANYGYTF. The CDR3 DNA follows: TGTGCCAGCTCATATAGACAGGCCGCTAACTATGGCTACACCTTC.

CDR3 region: CASKQGAAGVGRTEAFF. Here the CDR3 DNA reads TGTGCCAGCAAACAAGGGGCGGCGGGAGTAGGGCGGACTGAAGCTTTCTTT. The rearrangement links TRBV27 to TRBJ1-1, with D possibly matching TRBD1 (5 bases). The CDR3 consists of 17 residues. Germline V gene lookup returns CDR1 MNHEY and CDR2 SMNVEV (reference sequence). V shed 7 bases and J shed 5 bases, with 26 bases lying between them.

The chain links TRBV19 to TRBJ2-6; maybe TRBD1 (6 bases). Per the germline V gene, CDR1 is LNHDA and CDR2 is SQIVND (reference sequence). V gave up 8 bases and J gave up 2 bases, with 10 bases separating them. The CDR3 has 14 amino acids. CDR3: CASDWGPGANVLTF. The CDR3 nucleotides read TGTGCCAGTGACTGGGGGCCTGGGGCCAACGTCCTGACTTTC.

The chain joins TRBV30 to TRBJ1-4, with D possibly matching TRBD1 (5 bases). V shed 2 bases and J shed 5 bases, with 12 bases lying between them. The CDR3 runs to 14 residues. Germline CDR1 GTSNPN, CDR2 SVGIG (reference sequence). The chain's CDR3 is CAWSLGPNNEKLFF. CDR3 nucleotide sequence: TGTGCCTGGAGTTTGGGGCCGAACAATGAAAAACTGTTTTTT.

The DNA for the CDR3 is TGTGCCAGCAGCCCAGGTCATGGCTACACCTTC. As protein: CASSPGHGYTF. The chain couples TRBV12-3 or TRBV12-4 to TRBJ1-2; D is ambiguous. This CDR3 is built from 11 residues. V lost 6 bases to trimming and J lost 6 bases, with 8 bases between them.

This clone was counted ten times or more. The rearrangement links TRBV19 to TRBJ2-3; 8 bases map to TRBD1. The J segment lost 2 bases and the V segment lost 5 bases, leaving 6 bases of the junction unmatched. CDR1 is LNHDA, CDR2 SQIVND, per germline (reference sequence). The CDR3 spans 15 residues. As DNA, the CDR3 is TGTGCCAGTAGTCCGTTGGACAGGGACACAGATACGCAGTATTTT. This sequence encodes CASSPLDRDTDTQYF.

The chain's CDR3 is CASRGRNFQETQYF. The CDR3 region has the DNA TGTGCCTCCCGCGGGAGAAATTTCCAAGAGACCCAGTACTTC. The J gene is TRBJ2-5, the V gene TRBV2, with 7 bases fitting TRBD2. This CDR3 contains 14 residues. V lost 11 bases to trimming and J lost 1 base; unmatched junction nucleotides: 10. Per germline, CDR1 SNHLY and CDR2 FYNNEI.

The rearrangement links TRBV30 to TRBJ1-5; D is possibly TRBD1 (6 bases). Trimming left V 2 bases short and J 7 bases short, with 9 bases between. The CDR3 contains 12 residues. Germline lookup yields CDR1 GTSNPN and CDR2 SVGIG (reference sequence). The CDR3: CAWSRGGQPQHF. CDR3 coding DNA: TGTGCCTGGAGTAGGGGGGGACAGCCCCAGCATTTT.

This chain connects TRBV2 to TRBJ1-5, with D possibly matching TRBD1 (6 bases). CDR3 length: 16 residues. V was cut by 3 bases and J by 0 bases, with 12 bases left in between. From germline, CDR1 is SNHLY and CDR2 FYNNEI. The CDR3 region is CASSDVGALSNQPQHF. The CDR3, as DNA: TGTGCCAGCAGTGACGTGGGGGCCCTTAGCAATCAGCCCCAGCATTTT. Drawing the rest from reference TRBV2 and TRBJ1-5, the complete variable domain is EPEVTQTPSHQVTQMGQEVILRCVPISNHLYFYWYRQILGQKVEFLVSFYNNEISEKSEIFDDQFSVERPDGSNFTLKIRSTKLEDSAMYFCASSDVGALSNQPQHFGDGTRLSIL.